This T cell receptor (beta chain) emerged from a study of radiotherapy plus CTLA-4 blockade in lung cancer. V was shortened by 4 bases and J by 0 bases, with 10 bases between the two germline ends. The CDR3 extends over 14 amino acids. Germline lookup yields CDR1 LGHNA and CDR2 YSLEER. Libraries were prepared by immunoSEQ multiplex PCR; TCRdb keeps only in-frame clonotypes and omits some of them. The sample yields about 39,000 clones, 75% to 85% seen once. The chain recombines TRBV4-3 with TRBJ2-7; D ambiguous. The sequencing here drew on peripheral blood, taken from a patient treated with radiotherapy plus ipilimumab. This receptor was identified in a human donor with non-small cell lung cancer that progressed on radiotherapy plus ipilimumab. The CDR3 is CASSPTWSSYEQYF. CDR3 DNA sequence: TGCGCCAGCAGCCCGACGTGGAGCTCCTACGAGCAGTACTTC.